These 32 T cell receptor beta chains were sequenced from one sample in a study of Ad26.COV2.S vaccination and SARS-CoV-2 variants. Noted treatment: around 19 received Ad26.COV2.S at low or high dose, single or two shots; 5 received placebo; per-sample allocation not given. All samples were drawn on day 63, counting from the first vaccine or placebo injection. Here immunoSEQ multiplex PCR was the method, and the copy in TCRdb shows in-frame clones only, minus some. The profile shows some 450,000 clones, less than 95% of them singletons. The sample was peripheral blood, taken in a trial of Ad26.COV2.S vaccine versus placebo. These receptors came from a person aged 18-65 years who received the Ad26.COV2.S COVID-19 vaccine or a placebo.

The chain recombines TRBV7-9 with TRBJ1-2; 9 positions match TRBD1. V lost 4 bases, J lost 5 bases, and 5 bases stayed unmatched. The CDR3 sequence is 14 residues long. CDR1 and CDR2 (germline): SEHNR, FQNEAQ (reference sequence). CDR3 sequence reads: CASSSGQGHYGYTF. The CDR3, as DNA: TGTGCCAGCAGCTCGGGACAGGGTCATTATGGCTACACCTTC.

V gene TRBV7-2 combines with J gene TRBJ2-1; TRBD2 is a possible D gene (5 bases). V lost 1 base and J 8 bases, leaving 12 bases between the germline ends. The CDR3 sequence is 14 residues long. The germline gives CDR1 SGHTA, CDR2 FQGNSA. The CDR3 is CASSLVLASYEQFF. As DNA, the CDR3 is TGTGCCAGCAGCTTAGTCTTGGCTAGCTATGAGCAGTTCTTC.

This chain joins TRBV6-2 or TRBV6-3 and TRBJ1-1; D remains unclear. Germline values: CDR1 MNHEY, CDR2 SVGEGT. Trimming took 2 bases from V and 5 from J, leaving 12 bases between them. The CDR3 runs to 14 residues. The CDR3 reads CASSYIEARTEAFF. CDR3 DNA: TGTGCCAGCAGTTACATCGAGGCTCGGACTGAAGCTTTCTTT.

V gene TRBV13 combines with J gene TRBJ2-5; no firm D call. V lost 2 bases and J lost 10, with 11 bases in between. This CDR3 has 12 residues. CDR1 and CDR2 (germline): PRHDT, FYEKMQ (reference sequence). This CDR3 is CASSLTGSGQYF. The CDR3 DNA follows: TGTGCCAGCAGCTTAACCGGTTCCGGCCAGTACTTC.

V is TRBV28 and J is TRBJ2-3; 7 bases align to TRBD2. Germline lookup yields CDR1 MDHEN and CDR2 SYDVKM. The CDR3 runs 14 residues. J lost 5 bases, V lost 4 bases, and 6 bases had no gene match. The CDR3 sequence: CASSSSGMVDTQYF. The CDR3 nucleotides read TGTGCCAGCAGTTCGAGCGGGATGGTAGATACGCAGTATTTT.

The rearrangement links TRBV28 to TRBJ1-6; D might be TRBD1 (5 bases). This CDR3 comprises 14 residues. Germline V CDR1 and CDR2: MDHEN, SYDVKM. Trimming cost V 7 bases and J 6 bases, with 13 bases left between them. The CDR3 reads CASTWAGTNSPLHF. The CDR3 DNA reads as TGTGCCAGCACTTGGGCTGGGACTAATTCACCCCTCCACTTT.

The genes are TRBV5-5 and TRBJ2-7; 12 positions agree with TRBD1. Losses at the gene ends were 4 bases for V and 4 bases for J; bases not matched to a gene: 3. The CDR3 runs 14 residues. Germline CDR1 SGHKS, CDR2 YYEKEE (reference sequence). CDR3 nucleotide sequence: TGTGCCAGCAGCAGGGACAGGGGGCGGTACGAGCAGTACTTC. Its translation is CASSRDRGRYEQYF. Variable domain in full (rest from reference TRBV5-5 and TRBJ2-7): DAGVTQSPTHLIKTRGQQVTLRCSPISGHKSVSWYQQVLGQGPQFIFQYYEKEERGRGNFPDRFSARQFPNYSSELNVNALLLGDSALYLCASSRDRGRYEQYFGPGTRLTVT.

In DNA form, the CDR3 reads TGTGCCAGCAGTACGTTTGACGGCGAGGGCTATGGCTACACCTTC. As protein: CASSTFDGEGYGYTF. The chain joins TRBV6-2 or TRBV6-3 to TRBJ1-2; D is ambiguous. Germline loops: CDR1 MNHEY, CDR2 SVGEGT. There are 15 residues in the CDR3. Trimming removed 5 bases at V and 4 bases at J, with 17 bases between.

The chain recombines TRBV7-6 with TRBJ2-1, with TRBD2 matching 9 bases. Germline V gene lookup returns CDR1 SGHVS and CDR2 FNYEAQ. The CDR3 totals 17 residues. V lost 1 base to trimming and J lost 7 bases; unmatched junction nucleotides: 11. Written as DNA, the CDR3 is TGTGCCAGCAGCTTAGGGGGGACGGGACTAGCCCCAAATGAGCAGTTCTTC. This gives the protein CASSLGGTGLAPNEQFF.

The CDR3 sequence is CASSPSVRGTDTQYF. CDR3 in DNA: TGTGCCAGCAGCCCTAGCGTTAGGGGGACAGATACGCAGTATTTT. The V and J genes are TRBV7-8 and TRBJ2-3; possibly TRBD1 or TRBD2 for D (6 bases each). Germline-derived CDR1 and CDR2 are SGHVS and FQNEAQ. With 5 bases removed from V and 3 bases from J, the gap between germline ends came to 15 bases. The CDR3 has 15 amino acids.

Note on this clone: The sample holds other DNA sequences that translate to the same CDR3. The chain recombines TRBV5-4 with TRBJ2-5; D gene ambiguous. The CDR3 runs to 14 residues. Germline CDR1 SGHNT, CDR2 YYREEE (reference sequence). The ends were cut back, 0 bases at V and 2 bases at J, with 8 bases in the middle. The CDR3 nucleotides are TGTGCCAGCAGCTTGGTCGGGCAGCAAGAGACCCAGTACTTC. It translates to CASSLVGQQETQYF.

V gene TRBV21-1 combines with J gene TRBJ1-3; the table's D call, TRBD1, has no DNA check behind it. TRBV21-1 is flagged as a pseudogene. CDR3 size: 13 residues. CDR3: CASSRVRANTIYF. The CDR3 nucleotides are TGTGCCAGCAGCAGGGTCAGGGCGAACACCATATATTTT.

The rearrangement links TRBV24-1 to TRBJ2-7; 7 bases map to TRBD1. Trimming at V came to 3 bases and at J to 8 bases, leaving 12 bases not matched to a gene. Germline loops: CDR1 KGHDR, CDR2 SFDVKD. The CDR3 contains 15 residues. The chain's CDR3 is CATSDPMGQPFQQYF. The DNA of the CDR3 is TGTGCCACCAGTGATCCAATGGGACAGCCTTTCCAGCAGTACTTC.

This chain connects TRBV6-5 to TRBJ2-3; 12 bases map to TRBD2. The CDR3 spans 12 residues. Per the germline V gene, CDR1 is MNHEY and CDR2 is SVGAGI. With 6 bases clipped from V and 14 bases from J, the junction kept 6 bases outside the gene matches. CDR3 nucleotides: TGTGCCAGCAGGTCCGGGACTAGCGGGCCGTATTTT. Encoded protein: CASRSGTSGPYF.

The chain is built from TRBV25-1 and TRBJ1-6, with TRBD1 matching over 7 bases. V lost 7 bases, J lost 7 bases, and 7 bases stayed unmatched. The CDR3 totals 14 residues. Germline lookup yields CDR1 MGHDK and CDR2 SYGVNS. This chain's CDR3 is CASTLGQQNSPLHF. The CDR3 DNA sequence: TGTGCCAGCACCCTGGGACAGCAGAATTCACCCCTCCACTTT.

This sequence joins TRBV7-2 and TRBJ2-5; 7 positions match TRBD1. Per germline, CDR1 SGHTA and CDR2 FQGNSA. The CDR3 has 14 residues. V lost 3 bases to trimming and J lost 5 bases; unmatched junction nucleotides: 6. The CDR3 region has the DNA TGTGCCAGCAGCTTGAACAGGGGTGGGGAGACCCAGTACTTC. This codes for CASSLNRGGETQYF. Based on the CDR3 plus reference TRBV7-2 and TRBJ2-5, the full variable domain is GAGVSQSPSNKVTEKGKDVELRCDPISGHTALYWYRQSLGQGLEFLIYFQGNSAPDKSGLPSDRFSAERTGGSVSTLTIQRTQQEDSAVYLCASSLNRGGETQYFGPGTRLLVL.

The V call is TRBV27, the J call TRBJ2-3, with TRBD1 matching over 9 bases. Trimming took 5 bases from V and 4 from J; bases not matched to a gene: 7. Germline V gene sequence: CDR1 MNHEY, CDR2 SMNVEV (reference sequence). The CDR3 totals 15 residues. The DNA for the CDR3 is TGTGCCAGCAGTAGGGACAGGGTCGGCGCAGATACGCAGTATTTT. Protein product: CASSRDRVGADTQYF.

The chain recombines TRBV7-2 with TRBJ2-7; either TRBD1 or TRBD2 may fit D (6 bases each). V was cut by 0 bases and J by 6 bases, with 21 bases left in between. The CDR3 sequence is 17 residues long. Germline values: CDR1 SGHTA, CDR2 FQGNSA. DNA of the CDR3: TGTGCCAGCAGCTTAGCGAGGGGGGTGTCGAGGGCGTTCGAGCAGTACTTC. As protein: CASSLARGVSRAFEQYF.

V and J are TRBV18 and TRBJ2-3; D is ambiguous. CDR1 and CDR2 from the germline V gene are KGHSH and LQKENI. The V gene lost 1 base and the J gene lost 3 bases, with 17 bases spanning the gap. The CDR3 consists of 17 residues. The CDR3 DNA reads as TGTGCCAGCTCACCACTGCCGACAAGCCGGATTACAGATACGCAGTATTTT. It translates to CASSPLPTSRITDTQYF.

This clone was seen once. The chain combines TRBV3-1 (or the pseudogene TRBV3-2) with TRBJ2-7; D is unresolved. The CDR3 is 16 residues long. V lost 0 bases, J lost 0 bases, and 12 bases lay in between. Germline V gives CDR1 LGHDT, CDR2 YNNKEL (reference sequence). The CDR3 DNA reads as TGTGCCAGCAGCCAAGATCAGCCAGGTATCTCCTACGAGCAGTACTTC. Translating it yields CASSQDQPGISYEQYF.

CDR3 nucleotides: TGTGCCACCCAAGGGGCGTCGGAGGGAACCTACGAGCAGTACTTC. Translation gives CATQGASEGTYEQYF. The rearrangement links TRBV7-9 to TRBJ2-7; the D gene is possibly TRBD2 (6 bases). V gave up 10 bases and J gave up 2 bases, with 21 bases separating them. The CDR3 is 15 residues long. Germline V gene lookup returns CDR1 SEHNR and CDR2 FQNEAQ (reference sequence).

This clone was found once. CDR3 sequence (DNA): TGTGCCAGCAGTTTAAGGGGGGGTAGTCAGCCCCAGCATTTT. This encodes CASSLRGGSQPQHF. The chain employs TRBV28 and TRBJ1-5; D is perhaps TRBD1 (6 bases). Germline loops: CDR1 MDHEN, CDR2 SYDVKM. This CDR3 has 14 amino acids. With 2 bases removed from V and 6 bases from J, the gap between germline ends came to 11 bases.

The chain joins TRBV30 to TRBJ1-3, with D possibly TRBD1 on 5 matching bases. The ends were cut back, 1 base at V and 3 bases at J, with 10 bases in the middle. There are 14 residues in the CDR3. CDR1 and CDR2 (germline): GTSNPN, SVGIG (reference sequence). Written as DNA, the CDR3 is TGTGCCTGGAGTGGCAGGGTACGTGGAAACACCATATATTTT. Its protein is CAWSGRVRGNTIYF.

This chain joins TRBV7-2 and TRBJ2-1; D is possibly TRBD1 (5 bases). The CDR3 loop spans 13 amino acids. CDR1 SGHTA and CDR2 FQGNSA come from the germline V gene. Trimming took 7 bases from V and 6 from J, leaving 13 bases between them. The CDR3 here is CASNRPPGNEQFF. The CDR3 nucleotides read TGTGCCAGCAACAGGCCCCCCGGCAATGAGCAGTTCTTC.

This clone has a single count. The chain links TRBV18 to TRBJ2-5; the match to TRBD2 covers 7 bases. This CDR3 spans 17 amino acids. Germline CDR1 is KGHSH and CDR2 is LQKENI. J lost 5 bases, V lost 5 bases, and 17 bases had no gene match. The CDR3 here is CASSGSPSAGADETQYF. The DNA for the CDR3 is TGTGCCAGCTCAGGTTCCCCTTCGGCGGGAGCTGATGAGACCCAGTACTTC.

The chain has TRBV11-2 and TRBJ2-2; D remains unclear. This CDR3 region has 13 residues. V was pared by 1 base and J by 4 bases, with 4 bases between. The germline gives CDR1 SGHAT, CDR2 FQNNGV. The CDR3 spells CASSLGVTGELFF. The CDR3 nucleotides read TGTGCCAGCAGCTTAGGTGTCACCGGGGAGCTGTTTTTT. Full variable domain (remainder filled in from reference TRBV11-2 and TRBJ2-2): EAGVAQSPRYKIIEKRQSVAFWCNPISGHATLYWYQQILGQGPKLLIQFQNNGVVDDSQLPKDRFSAERLKGVDSTLKIQPAKLEDSAVYLCASSLGVTGELFFGEGSRLTVL.

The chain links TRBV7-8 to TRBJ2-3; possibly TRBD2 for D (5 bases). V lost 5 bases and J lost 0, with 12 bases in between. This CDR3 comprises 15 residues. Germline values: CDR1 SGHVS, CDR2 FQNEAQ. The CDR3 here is CASSDTRMSTDTQYF. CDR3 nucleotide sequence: TGTGCCAGCAGCGATACTAGGATGAGCACAGATACGCAGTATTTT.

DNA for the CDR3: TGTGCCAGCAGCTTAAGAGTCGTGGCCTTTCTCGAGCAGTACTTC. This gives the protein CASSLRVVAFLEQYF. The gene calls are TRBV13 and TRBJ2-7; D not resolved. Per the germline V gene, CDR1 is PRHDT and CDR2 is FYEKMQ (reference sequence). V was clipped by 2 bases and J by 6 bases, with 17 bases between them. This CDR3 contains 15 residues.

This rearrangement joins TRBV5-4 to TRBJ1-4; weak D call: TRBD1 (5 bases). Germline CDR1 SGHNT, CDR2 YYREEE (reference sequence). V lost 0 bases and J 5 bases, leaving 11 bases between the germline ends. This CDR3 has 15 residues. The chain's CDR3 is CASSLGGTRNEKLFF. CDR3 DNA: TGTGCCAGCAGCTTGGGAGGGACCCGGAATGAAAAACTGTTTTTT.

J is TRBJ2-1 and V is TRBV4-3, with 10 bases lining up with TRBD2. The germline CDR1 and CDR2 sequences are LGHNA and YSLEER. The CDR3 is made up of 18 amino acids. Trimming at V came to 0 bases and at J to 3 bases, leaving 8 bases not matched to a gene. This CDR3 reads CASSQDRSGRVRYNEQFF. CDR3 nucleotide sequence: TGCGCCAGCAGCCAAGATCGGAGCGGGAGGGTACGCTACAATGAGCAGTTCTTC.

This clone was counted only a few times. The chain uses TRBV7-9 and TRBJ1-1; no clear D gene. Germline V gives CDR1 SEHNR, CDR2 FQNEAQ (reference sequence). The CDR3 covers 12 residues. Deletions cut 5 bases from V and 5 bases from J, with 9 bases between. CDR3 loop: CASSTRDTEAFF. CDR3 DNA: TGTGCCAGCAGCACTAGAGATACTGAAGCTTTCTTT.

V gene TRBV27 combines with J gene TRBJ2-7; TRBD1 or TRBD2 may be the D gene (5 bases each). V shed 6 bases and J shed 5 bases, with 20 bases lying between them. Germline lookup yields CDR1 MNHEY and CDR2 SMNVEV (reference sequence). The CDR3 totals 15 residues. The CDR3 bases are TGTGCCAGCAGGACTCCCCCGGGGCTCGGCGACGAGCAGTACTTC. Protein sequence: CASRTPPGLGDEQYF.